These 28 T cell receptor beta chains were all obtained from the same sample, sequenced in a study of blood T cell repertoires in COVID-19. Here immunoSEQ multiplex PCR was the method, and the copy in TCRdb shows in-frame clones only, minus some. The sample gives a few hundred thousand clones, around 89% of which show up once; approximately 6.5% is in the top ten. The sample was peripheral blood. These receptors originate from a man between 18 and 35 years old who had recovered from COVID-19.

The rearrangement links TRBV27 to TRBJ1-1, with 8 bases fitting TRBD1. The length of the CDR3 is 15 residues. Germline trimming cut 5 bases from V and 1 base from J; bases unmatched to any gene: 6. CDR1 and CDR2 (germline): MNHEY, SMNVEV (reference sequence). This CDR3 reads CASSPHGTGNTEAFF. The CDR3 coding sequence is TGTGCCAGCAGTCCGCACGGGACAGGGAACACTGAAGCTTTCTTT.

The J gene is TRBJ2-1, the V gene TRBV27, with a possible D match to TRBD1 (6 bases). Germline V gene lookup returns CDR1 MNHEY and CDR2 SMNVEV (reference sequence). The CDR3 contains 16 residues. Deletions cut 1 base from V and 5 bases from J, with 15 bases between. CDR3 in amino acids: CASSLLWLGAHNEQFF. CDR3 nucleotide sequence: TGTGCCAGCAGTTTATTGTGGCTGGGGGCTCACAATGAGCAGTTCTTC.

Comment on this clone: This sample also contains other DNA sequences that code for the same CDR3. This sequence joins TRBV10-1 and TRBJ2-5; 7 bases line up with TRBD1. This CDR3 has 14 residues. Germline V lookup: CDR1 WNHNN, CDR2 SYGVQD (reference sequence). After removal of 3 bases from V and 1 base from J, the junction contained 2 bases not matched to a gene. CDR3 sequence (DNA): TGCGCCAGCAGTGAATCAGGGGGCCAAGAGACCCAGTACTTC. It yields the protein CASSESGGQETQYF.

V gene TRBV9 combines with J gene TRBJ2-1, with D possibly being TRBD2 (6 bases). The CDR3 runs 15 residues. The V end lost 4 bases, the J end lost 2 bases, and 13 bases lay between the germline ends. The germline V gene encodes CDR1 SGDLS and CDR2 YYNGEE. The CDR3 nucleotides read TGTGCCAGCAGCCCGGGACTCCTGGCCTACAATGAGCAGTTCTTC. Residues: CASSPGLLAYNEQFF.

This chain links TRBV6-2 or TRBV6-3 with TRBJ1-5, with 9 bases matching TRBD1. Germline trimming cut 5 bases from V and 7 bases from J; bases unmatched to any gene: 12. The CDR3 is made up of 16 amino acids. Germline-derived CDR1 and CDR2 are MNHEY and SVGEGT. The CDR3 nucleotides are TGTGCCAGCAGTACCTGGCGGACAGGGGATTTACAGCCCCAGCATTTT. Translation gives CASSTWRTGDLQPQHF.

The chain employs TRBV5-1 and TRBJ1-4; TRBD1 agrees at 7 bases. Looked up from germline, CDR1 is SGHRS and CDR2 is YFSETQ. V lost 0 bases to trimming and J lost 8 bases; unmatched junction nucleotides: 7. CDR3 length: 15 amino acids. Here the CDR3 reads CASSLAETQGEKLFF. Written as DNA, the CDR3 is TGCGCCAGCAGCTTGGCCGAGACACAGGGGGAAAAACTGTTTTTT.

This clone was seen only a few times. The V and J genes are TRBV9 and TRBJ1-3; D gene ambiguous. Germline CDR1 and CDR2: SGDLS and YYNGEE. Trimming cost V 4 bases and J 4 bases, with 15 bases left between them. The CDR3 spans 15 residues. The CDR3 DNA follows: TGTGCCAGCAGCTTAGAGGCGGGATCGGGAAACACCATATATTTT. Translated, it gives CASSLEAGSGNTIYF.

CDR3 nucleotide sequence: TGTGCCAGCAGCCTCAGGGGTGGCTACACCTTC. Amino acids: CASSLRGGYTF. The rearrangement uses TRBV6-2 or TRBV6-3 and TRBJ1-2; perhaps TRBD1 as D (6 bases). The CDR3 totals 11 residues. Deletions cut 6 bases from V and 7 bases from J, with 9 bases between. Germline loops: CDR1 MNHEY, CDR2 SVGEGT.

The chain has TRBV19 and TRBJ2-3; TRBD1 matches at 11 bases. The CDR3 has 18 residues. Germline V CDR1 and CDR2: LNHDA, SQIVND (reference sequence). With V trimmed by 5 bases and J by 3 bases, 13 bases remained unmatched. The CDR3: CASSSPPGQGVSTDTQYF. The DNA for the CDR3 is TGTGCCAGTAGTTCCCCCCCGGGACAGGGGGTGTCGACAGATACGCAGTATTTT.

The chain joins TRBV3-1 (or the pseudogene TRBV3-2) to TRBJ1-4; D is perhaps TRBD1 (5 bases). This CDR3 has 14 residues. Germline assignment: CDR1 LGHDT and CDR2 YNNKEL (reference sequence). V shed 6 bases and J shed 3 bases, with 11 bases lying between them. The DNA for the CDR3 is TGTGCCAGCAGACAAATGACAGCTAATGAAAAACTGTTTTTT. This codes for CASRQMTANEKLFF.

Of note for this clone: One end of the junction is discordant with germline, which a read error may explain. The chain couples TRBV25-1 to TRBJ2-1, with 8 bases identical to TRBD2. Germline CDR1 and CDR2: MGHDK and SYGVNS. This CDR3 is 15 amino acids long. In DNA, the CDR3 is TGTGCCAGCAGTCCAATAGGGCGGGAGGCCAGTCCTGGGGTCTTC. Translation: CASSPIGREASPGVF.

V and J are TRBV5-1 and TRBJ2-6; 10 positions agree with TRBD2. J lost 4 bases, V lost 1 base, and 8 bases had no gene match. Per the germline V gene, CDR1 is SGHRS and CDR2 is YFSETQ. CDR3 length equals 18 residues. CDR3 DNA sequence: TGCGCCAGCAGCTTGAGAGCGGGAGGGCCCTCCGGGGCCAACGTCCTGACTTTC. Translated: CASSLRAGGPSGANVLTF. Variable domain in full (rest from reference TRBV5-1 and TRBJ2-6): KAGVTQTPRYLIKTRGQQVTLSCSPISGHRSVSWYQQTPGQGLQFLFEYFSETQRNKGNFPGRFSGRQFSNSRSEMNVSTLELGDSALYLCASSLRAGGPSGANVLTFGAGSRLTVL.

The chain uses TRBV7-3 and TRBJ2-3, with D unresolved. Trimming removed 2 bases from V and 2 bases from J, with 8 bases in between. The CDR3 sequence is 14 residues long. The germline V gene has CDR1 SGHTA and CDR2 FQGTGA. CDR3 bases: TGTGCCAGCAGCTTATTGCACACCACAGATACGCAGTATTTT. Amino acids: CASSLLHTTDTQYF.

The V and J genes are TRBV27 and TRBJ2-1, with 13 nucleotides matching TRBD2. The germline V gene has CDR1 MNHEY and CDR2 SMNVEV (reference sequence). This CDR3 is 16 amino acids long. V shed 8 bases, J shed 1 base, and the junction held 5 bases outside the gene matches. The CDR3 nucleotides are TGTGCCAGCGGACTGACTAGCGGGGGGTCCTACAATGAGCAGTTCTTC. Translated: CASGLTSGGSYNEQFF.

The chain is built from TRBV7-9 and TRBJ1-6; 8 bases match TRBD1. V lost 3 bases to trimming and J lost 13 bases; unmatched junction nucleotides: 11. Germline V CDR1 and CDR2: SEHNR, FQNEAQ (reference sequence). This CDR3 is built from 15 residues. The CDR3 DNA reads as TGTGCCAGCAGCTTCGCCTCCGTGACAGGGGCCCCCCTCCACTTT. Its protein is CASSFASVTGAPLHF. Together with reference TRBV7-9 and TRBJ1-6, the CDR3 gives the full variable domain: DTGVSQNPRHKITKRGQNVTFRCDPISEHNRLYWYRQTLGQGPEFLTYFQNEAQLEKSRLLSDRFSAERPKGSFSTLEIQRTEQGDSAMYLCASSFASVTGAPLHFGNGTRLTVT.

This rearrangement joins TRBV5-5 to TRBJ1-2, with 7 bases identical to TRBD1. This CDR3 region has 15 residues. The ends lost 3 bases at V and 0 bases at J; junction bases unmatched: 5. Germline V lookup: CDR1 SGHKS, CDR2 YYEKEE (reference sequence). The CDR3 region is CASSWGQGANYGYTF. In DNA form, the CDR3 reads TGTGCCAGCAGCTGGGGGCAGGGGGCTAACTATGGCTACACCTTC.

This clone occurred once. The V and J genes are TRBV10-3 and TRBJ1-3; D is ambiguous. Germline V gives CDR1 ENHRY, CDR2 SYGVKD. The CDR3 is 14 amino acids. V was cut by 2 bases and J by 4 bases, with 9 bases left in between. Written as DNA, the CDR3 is TGTGCCATCAGTGAGACAGATAAAGGAAACACCATATATTTT. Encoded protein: CAISETDKGNTIYF.

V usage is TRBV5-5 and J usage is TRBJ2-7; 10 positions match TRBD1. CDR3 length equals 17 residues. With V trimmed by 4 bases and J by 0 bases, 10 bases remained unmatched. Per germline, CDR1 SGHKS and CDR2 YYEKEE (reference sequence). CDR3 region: CASSPGFGTGVSYEQYF. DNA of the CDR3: TGTGCCAGCAGCCCAGGGTTCGGGACAGGGGTCTCCTACGAGCAGTACTTC.

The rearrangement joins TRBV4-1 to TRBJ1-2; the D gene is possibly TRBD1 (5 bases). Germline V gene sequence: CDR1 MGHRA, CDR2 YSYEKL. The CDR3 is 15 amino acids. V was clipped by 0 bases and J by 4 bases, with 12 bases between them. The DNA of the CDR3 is TGCGCCAGCAGCCAAGATTTTAGGACAATCTATGGCTACACCTTC. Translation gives CASSQDFRTIYGYTF.

The CDR3 loop reads CATSAGGSYNEQFF. The CDR3 bases are TGTGCCACCAGTGCGGGAGGCTCCTACAATGAGCAGTTCTTC. The chain joins TRBV15 to TRBJ2-1; 8 bases agree with TRBD2. Germline loops: CDR1 LNHNV, CDR2 YYDKDF (reference sequence). The CDR3 runs 14 residues. V was pared by 6 bases and J by 0 bases, with 1 base of the junction left unmatched.

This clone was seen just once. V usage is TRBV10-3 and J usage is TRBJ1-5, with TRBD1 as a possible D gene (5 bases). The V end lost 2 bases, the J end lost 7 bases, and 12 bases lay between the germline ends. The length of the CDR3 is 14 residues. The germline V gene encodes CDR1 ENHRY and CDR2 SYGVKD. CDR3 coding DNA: TGTGCCATCAGTGAGGGGGCAGCCGCGCAGCCCCAGCATTTT. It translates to CAISEGAAAQPQHF.

The CDR3 coding sequence is TGTGCCAGCAGCTTATATCCTATCGGACTAGCGGGAGTAAAATCAGATGAGCAGTTCTTC. Protein product: CASSLYPIGLAGVKSDEQFF. The rearrangement joins TRBV13 to TRBJ2-1, with 13 bases identical to TRBD2. Germline CDR1 and CDR2: PRHDT and FYEKMQ (reference sequence). The CDR3 has 20 amino acids. The ends lost 2 bases at V and 8 bases at J; junction bases unmatched: 18.

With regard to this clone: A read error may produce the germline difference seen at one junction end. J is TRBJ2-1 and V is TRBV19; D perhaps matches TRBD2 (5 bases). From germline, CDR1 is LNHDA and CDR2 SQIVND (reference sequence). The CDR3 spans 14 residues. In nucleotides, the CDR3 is TGTGCCAGTAGTATAGTAAGCGGTTACAGTGAGCAGTTCTTC. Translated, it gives CASSIVSGYSEQFF.

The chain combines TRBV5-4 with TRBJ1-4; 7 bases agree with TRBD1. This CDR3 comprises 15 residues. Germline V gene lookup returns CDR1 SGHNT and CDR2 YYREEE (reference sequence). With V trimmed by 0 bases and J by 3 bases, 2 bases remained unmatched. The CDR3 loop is CASSLEGQPNEKLFF. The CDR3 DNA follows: TGTGCCAGCAGCTTGGAGGGACAGCCTAATGAAAAACTGTTTTTT. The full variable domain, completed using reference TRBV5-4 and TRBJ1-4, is ETGVTQSPTHLIKTRGQQVTLRCSSQSGHNTVSWYQQALGQGPQFIFQYYREEENGRGNFPPRFSGLQFPNYSSELNVNALELDDSALYLCASSLEGQPNEKLFFGSGTQLSVL.

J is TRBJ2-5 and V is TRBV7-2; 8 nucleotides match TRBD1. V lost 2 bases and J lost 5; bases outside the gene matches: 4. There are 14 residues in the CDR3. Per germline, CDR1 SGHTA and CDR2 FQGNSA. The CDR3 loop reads CASSLQGAQETQYF. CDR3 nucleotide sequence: TGTGCCAGCAGCTTACAGGGGGCGCAGGAGACCCAGTACTTC.

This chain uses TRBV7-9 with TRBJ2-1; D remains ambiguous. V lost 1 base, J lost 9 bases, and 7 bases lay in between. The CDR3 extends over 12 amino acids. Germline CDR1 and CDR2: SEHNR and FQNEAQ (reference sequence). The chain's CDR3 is CASSLVRLEQFF. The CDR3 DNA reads TGTGCCAGCAGCTTAGTCAGGCTTGAGCAGTTCTTC.

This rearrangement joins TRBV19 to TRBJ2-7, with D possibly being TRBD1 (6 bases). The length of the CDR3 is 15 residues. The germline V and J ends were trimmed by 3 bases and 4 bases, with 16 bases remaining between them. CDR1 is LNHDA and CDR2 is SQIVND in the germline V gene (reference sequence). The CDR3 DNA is TGTGCCAGTAGTATCGCGGACAGACCGAATTACGAGCAGTACTTC. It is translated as CASSIADRPNYEQYF.

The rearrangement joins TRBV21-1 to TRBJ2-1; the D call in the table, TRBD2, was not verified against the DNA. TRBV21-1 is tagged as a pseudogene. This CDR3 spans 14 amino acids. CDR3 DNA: TGTGCCAGCAGCAAAACGCCCCCGGGCAATGAGCAGTTCTTC. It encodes CASSKTPPGNEQFF.